These 8 T cell receptor beta chains were sequenced from one sample in a study of beta chain features in type 1 diabetes (dated by TCRdb to between 2017 and 2018). No cognate antigen is known for these TCRs. Findings and caveats that apply to the study as a whole: Type 1 diabetes patients showed a moderate but significant shortening of TCRB CDR3 length in all four CD4+ subsets.

The library was obtained by the immunoSEQ multiplex PCR assay. The entire isolated RNA was reverse transcribed using the High Capacity cDNA Reverse Transcription Kit, and thus expressed TCRB transcripts were sequenced. TCRdb took this table from immuneACCESS and kept in-frame rearrangements with V and J called. Such tables lack part of the clones; where checked against another copy, unresolved V genes explain under half of the gap, and the rest is unexplained. This sample holds roughly 38,000 clones; approximately 61% were observed only once. Jointly, the top ten make up approximately 1.6% of the sample. The sample taken for sequencing was Tregs from blood. The cell subset or site label, read with the paper, signifies: regulatory CD4+ T cells. Receptors originate from a young man with type 1 diabetes. Some clones in this sample may be carry-over from other donors' samples.

The rearrangement joins TRBV7-9 to TRBJ2-1; no firm D call. CDR3 length: 13 residues. Trimming removed 3 bases from V and 9 bases from J, with 12 bases in between. Looked up from germline, CDR1 is SEHNR and CDR2 is FQNEAQ (reference sequence). In nucleotides, the CDR3 is TGTGCCAGCAGCTTTGATCTTCTTAGTGAGCAGTTCTTC. This translates into CASSFDLLSEQFF.

A few counts support this clone. The J gene is TRBJ1-1, the V gene TRBV21-1; the D call in the table, TRBD1, was not verified against the DNA. TRBV21-1 is given as a pseudogene. The CDR3 contains 14 residues. The CDR3, as DNA: TGTGCCAGCAGCAACAAGGGGGTGACCACTGAAGCTTTCTTT. Translation gives CASSNKGVTTEAFF.

This clone was counted a few times. This rearrangement joins TRBV6-6 to TRBJ2-7; D possibly corresponds to TRBD1 (6 bases). Germline loops: CDR1 MNHNY, CDR2 SVGAGI (reference sequence). The CDR3 is 15 residues long. V shed 5 bases and J shed 0 bases, with 14 bases lying between them. The CDR3 here is CASSPRQASSYEQYF. CDR3 nucleotide sequence: TGTGCCAGCAGTCCCCGACAGGCTAGCTCCTACGAGCAGTACTTC.

The rearrangement joins TRBV10-3 to TRBJ2-1; 9 nucleotides line up with TRBD1. The trim removed 2 bases at V and 8 bases at J, leaving 7 bases unmatched. CDR3 length: 15 amino acids. Germline V gives CDR1 ENHRY, CDR2 SYGVKD. CDR3: CAISEARQGGDEQFF. Written as DNA, the CDR3 is TGTGCCATCAGTGAGGCAAGACAGGGGGGCGATGAGCAGTTCTTC.

The genes are TRBV5-5 and TRBJ1-5; the D is unclear. V was shortened by 4 bases and J by 2 bases, with 16 bases between the two germline ends. This CDR3 has 16 residues. CDR1 and CDR2 from the germline V gene are SGHKS and YYEKEE (reference sequence). The CDR3 sequence: CASSLLPGWGNQPQHF. CDR3 coding DNA: TGTGCCAGCAGCCTCCTACCGGGATGGGGCAATCAGCCCCAGCATTTT.

The V and J genes are TRBV4-2 and TRBJ1-1; TRBD1 aligns across 10 bases. The CDR3 extends over 14 amino acids. Trimming removed 1 base from V and 7 bases from J; junction bases left unmatched: 3. CDR1 LGHNA and CDR2 YNFKEQ come from the germline V gene. The CDR3 sequence: CASSQADRGVEAFF. Here the CDR3 DNA reads TGTGCCAGCAGCCAAGCGGACAGGGGGGTTGAAGCTTTCTTT.

The V gene is TRBV18, the J gene TRBJ2-1, with 10 bases that match TRBD1. From germline, CDR1 is KGHSH and CDR2 LQKENI. Losses at the gene ends were 2 bases for V and 5 bases for J; bases not matched to a gene: 9. The CDR3 contains 17 residues. CDR3 nucleotide sequence: TGTGCCAGCTCACCAAGATTAAGGGACAGGGGCAACAATGAGCAGTTCTTC. It codes for CASSPRLRDRGNNEQFF. Full variable domain (outside the CDR3, taken from reference TRBV18 and TRBJ2-1): NAGVMQNPRHLVRRRGQEARLRCSPMKGHSHVYWYRQLPEEGLKFMVYLQKENIIDESGMPKERFSAEFPKEGPSILRIQQVVRGDSAAYFCASSPRLRDRGNNEQFFGPGTRLTVL.

V usage is TRBV7-2 and J usage is TRBJ2-1, with 7 bases that match TRBD2. V lost 3 bases, J lost 0 bases, and 2 bases stayed unmatched. This CDR3 has 15 residues. Germline CDR1 reads SGHTA; CDR2 reads FQGNSA. The CDR3 spells CASSFSSGSYNEQFF. In DNA, the CDR3 is TGTGCCAGCAGCTTTTCTAGCGGCTCCTACAATGAGCAGTTCTTC.